The source of this TCR beta chain is a study of blood T cell repertoires in COVID-19. Per the study methods: Reference gene primer amplification gave estimated nucleated cell counts. Only in-frame clones appear in the TCRdb table, and some are missing; sequencing was by immunoSEQ multiplex PCR. V and J calls and clone size are given by that table; D and trimming were obtained from the DNA. Of more than 150,000 clones listed, about 85% are singletons. Looked up from germline, CDR1 is SGHRS and CDR2 is YFSETQ. The V and J ends lost 5 bases and 2 bases, in that order; junction bases with no gene match: 9. The CDR3 runs 16 residues.

The source material was peripheral blood. V usage is TRBV5-1 and J usage is TRBJ2-5, with TRBD1 matching over 10 bases. This receptor was identified in a woman in her sixties or seventies with acute or convalescent COVID-19. CDR3 coding DNA: TGCGCCAGCAGATACGGGGACAGGGGAGAGCAAGAGACCCAGTACTTC. Translating it yields CASRYGDRGEQETQYF.